This passage covers 24 T cell receptor beta chains from one sample sequenced in a study of OX40 agonist ivuxolimab in advanced cancers. Generated by immunoSEQ multiplex PCR, the TCRdb table keeps only in-frame clones and is missing some. This table holds around 22,000 clones, more than 80% found once. The sequencing used CD4+ or CD8+ T cells sorted from blood, collected in a trial of the OX40 agonist ivuxolimab. All receptors come from an adult with an advanced solid tumor such as melanoma, head and neck, liver or kidney cancer.

Of note for this clone: The sample contains more than one DNA sequence encoding this CDR3. This chain links TRBV7-9 with TRBJ1-4; maybe TRBD1 (5 bases). Germline values: CDR1 SEHNR, CDR2 FQNEAQ (reference sequence). The V and J ends lost 3 bases and 14 bases respectively, with 16 bases between them. The CDR3 spans 13 residues. In DNA form, the CDR3 reads TGTGCCAGCAGCTTTGACAGCGGGGTAAGGCTGTTTTTT. This encodes CASSFDSGVRLFF. Variable domain in full (rest from reference TRBV7-9 and TRBJ1-4): DTGVSQNPRHKITKRGQNVTFRCDPISEHNRLYWYRQTLGQGPEFLTYFQNEAQLEKSRLLSDRFSAERPKGSFSTLEIQRTEQGDSAMYLCASSFDSGVRLFFGSGTQLSVL.

This clone was seen a single time. The rearrangement links TRBV6-6 to TRBJ1-5; TRBD1 matches 8 bases. Germline values: CDR1 MNHNY, CDR2 SVGAGI (reference sequence). Germline trimming cut 5 bases from V and 2 bases from J; bases unmatched to any gene: 8. The CDR3 sequence is 16 residues long. CDR3 sequence: CASSAPTGVRNQPQHF. CDR3 sequence (DNA): TGTGCCAGCAGTGCTCCGACAGGGGTTCGCAATCAGCCCCAGCATTTT.

The chain employs TRBV2 and TRBJ1-1; no definite D call. Germline loops: CDR1 SNHLY, CDR2 FYNNEI. The CDR3 is made up of 14 amino acids. Deletions cut 0 bases from V and 10 bases from J, with 15 bases between. CDR3 amino acids: CASSEALTGGRAFF. CDR3 bases: TGTGCCAGCAGTGAAGCGCTTACGGGAGGCCGAGCTTTCTTT. Combining the CDR3 with reference TRBV2 and TRBJ1-1 gives the whole variable domain EPEVTQTPSHQVTQMGQEVILRCVPISNHLYFYWYRQILGQKVEFLVSFYNNEISEKSEIFDDQFSVERPDGSNFTLKIRSTKLEDSAMYFCASSEALTGGRAFFGQGTRLTVV.

The rearrangement uses TRBV7-9 and TRBJ2-1; TRBD2 matches at 10 bases. Germline CDR1 reads SEHNR; CDR2 reads FQNEAQ (reference sequence). The CDR3 loop spans 15 amino acids. The J segment lost 7 bases and the V segment lost 2 bases, leaving 5 bases of the junction unmatched. The CDR3 DNA follows: TGTGCCAGCAGCTTACCAGCGGGAGGGAGGAATGAGCAGTTCTTC. Translated: CASSLPAGGRNEQFF.

The chain joins TRBV19 to TRBJ2-7; D is unresolved. The length of the CDR3 is 12 residues. Looked up from germline, CDR1 is LNHDA and CDR2 is SQIVND (reference sequence). With 5 bases removed from V and 1 base from J, the gap between germline ends came to 6 bases. CDR3 protein: CASSGLSYEQYF. The DNA of the CDR3 is TGTGCCAGTAGTGGTCTATCCTACGAGCAGTACTTC.

V is TRBV7-2 and J is TRBJ2-7; perhaps TRBD2 as D (7 bases). Germline loops: CDR1 SGHTA, CDR2 FQGNSA. This CDR3 has 11 amino acids. The germline V and J ends were trimmed by 2 bases and 12 bases, with 11 bases remaining between them. The CDR3 sequence is CASSLFGGLYF. The CDR3 DNA is TGTGCCAGCAGCTTATTCGGGGGGCTGTACTTC.

This chain uses TRBV6-1 with TRBJ1-1; D is perhaps TRBD1 (5 bases). V lost 10 bases, J lost 5 bases, and 14 bases lay in between. The germline CDR1 and CDR2 sequences are MNHNS and SASEGT. The CDR3 runs 12 residues. As DNA, the CDR3 is TGTGCCATCATAGGGGTTGTGACTGAAGCTTTCTTT. Residues: CAIIGVVTEAFF.

The rearrangement links TRBV11-2 to TRBJ1-5, with D hard to call. The CDR3 has 13 residues. Trimming cost V 2 bases and J 6 bases, with 8 bases left between them. The germline V gene encodes CDR1 SGHAT and CDR2 FQNNGV. CDR3 loop: CASSLLGGQPQHF. In DNA, the CDR3 is TGTGCCAGCAGCTTACTCGGCGGTCAGCCCCAGCATTTT.

The genes are TRBV5-1 and TRBJ1-4; the D gene is possibly TRBD1 (5 bases). The V end lost 4 bases, the J end lost 8 bases, and 18 bases lay between the germline ends. CDR1 and CDR2 from the germline V gene are SGHRS and YFSETQ. There are 15 residues in the CDR3. CDR3 bases: TGCGCCAGCAGCCCGCCGGGGGGAGGCGGGGAAAAACTGTTTTTT. This gives the protein CASSPPGGGGEKLFF.

The V call is TRBV18, the J call TRBJ2-7; TRBD2 aligns across 12 bases. The CDR3 has 16 residues. Per the germline V gene, CDR1 is KGHSH and CDR2 is LQKENI. V lost 3 bases, J lost 3 bases, and 6 bases stayed unmatched. As DNA, the CDR3 is TGTGCCAGCTCACCCGCACTAGCGGGAGGCCGCTACGAGCAGTACTTC. Translated: CASSPALAGGRYEQYF.

The gene calls are TRBV7-9 and TRBJ2-3; 7 nucleotides align to TRBD2. CDR3 size: 15 residues. Germline CDR1 reads SEHNR; CDR2 reads FQNEAQ (reference sequence). V lost 5 bases and J lost 6; bases outside the gene matches: 11. CDR3 DNA sequence: TGTGCCAGCAGCCCAGGGTCAGGGAGGGTGGATACGCAGTATTTT. It codes for CASSPGSGRVDTQYF.

This chain links TRBV18 with TRBJ2-1; tentatively, D is TRBD2 (5 bases). The CDR3 has 16 amino acids. Looked up from germline, CDR1 is KGHSH and CDR2 is LQKENI. V was clipped by 0 bases and J by 3 bases, with 12 bases between them. CDR3 in DNA: TGTGCCAGCTCACCACCATCGGGAACTAGCTACAATGAGCAGTTCTTC. Translation: CASSPPSGTSYNEQFF.

The V call is TRBV5-6, the J call TRBJ2-5; 12 nucleotides match TRBD1. From germline, CDR1 is SGHDT and CDR2 YYEEEE. CDR3 length: 15 amino acids. The trim removed 3 bases at V and 5 bases at J, leaving 5 bases unmatched. The CDR3 sequence: CASSWGTGGGETQYF. The CDR3 DNA sequence: TGTGCCAGCAGCTGGGGGACAGGGGGCGGCGAGACCCAGTACTTC.

The gene calls are TRBV7-2 and TRBJ2-1, with 7 bases lining up with TRBD2. Trimming at V came to 5 bases and at J to 4 bases, leaving 5 bases not matched to a gene. The germline CDR1 and CDR2 sequences are SGHTA and FQGNSA. CDR3 length: 14 amino acids. CDR3 protein: CASSPTGLYNEQFF. The CDR3 nucleotides are TGTGCCAGCAGCCCCACGGGACTATACAATGAGCAGTTCTTC.

This clone was detected a few times. V usage is TRBV18 and J usage is TRBJ2-7, with 7 bases lining up with TRBD2. Unmatched junction bases numbered 4, after V lost 6 bases and J lost 5 bases. This CDR3 region has 12 residues. Germline V lookup: CDR1 KGHSH, CDR2 LQKENI. CDR3 in amino acids: CASSRAGDEQYF. CDR3 DNA sequence: TGTGCCAGCTCCCGTGCGGGGGACGAGCAGTACTTC. The variable domain in full, with the rest retrieved from reference TRBV18 and TRBJ2-7, is NAGVMQNPRHLVRRRGQEARLRCSPMKGHSHVYWYRQLPEEGLKFMVYLQKENIIDESGMPKERFSAEFPKEGPSILRIQQVVRGDSAAYFCASSRAGDEQYFGPGTRLTVT.

The gene calls are TRBV4-2 and TRBJ2-7; the match to TRBD2 covers 8 bases. The V gene's germline CDR1 is LGHNA and CDR2 YNFKEQ. The CDR3 loop spans 15 amino acids. Trimming removed 5 bases from V and 2 bases from J; junction bases left unmatched: 8. CDR3 coding DNA: TGTGCCAGCAGCTCGGGGGGGAGCGCGACCTACGAGCAGTACTTC. This translates into CASSSGGSATYEQYF.

The chain has TRBV7-2 and TRBJ1-4; D might be TRBD1 (5 bases). The CDR3 covers 13 residues. CDR1 is SGHTA and CDR2 is FQGNSA in the germline V gene. Trimming cost V 6 bases and J 8 bases, with 13 bases left between them. The CDR3 region has the DNA TGTGCCAGCAGGAAGGGGATTGGAGAAAAACTGTTTTTT. Amino acids: CASRKGIGEKLFF.

The V call is TRBV7-9, the J call TRBJ2-5; maybe TRBD2 (5 bases). The length of the CDR3 is 14 residues. Germline assignment: CDR1 SEHNR and CDR2 FQNEAQ (reference sequence). The V and J ends lost 5 bases and 1 base respectively, with 11 bases between them. In DNA form, the CDR3 reads TGTGCCAGCAGCCTGGACGGACTCCAAGAGACCCAGTACTTC. As protein: CASSLDGLQETQYF.

CDR3: CASSQGQGRAEAFF. DNA for the CDR3: TGCGCCAGCAGCCAAGGACAGGGGAGGGCTGAAGCTTTCTTT. The chain is built from TRBV5-1 and TRBJ1-1; TRBD1 aligns across 9 bases. The ends lost 4 bases at V and 6 bases at J; junction bases unmatched: 7. Germline V lookup: CDR1 SGHRS, CDR2 YFSETQ. The length of the CDR3 is 14 residues.

The chain has TRBV7-9 and TRBJ2-7; D gene unclear. This CDR3 has 12 amino acids. Trimming removed 0 bases from V and 6 bases from J, with 6 bases in between. Germline V CDR1 and CDR2: SEHNR, FQNEAQ (reference sequence). CDR3 sequence reads: CASSLATREQYF. The CDR3 DNA is TGTGCCAGCAGCTTAGCCACCCGCGAGCAGTACTTC.

The chain links TRBV19 to TRBJ2-3; TRBD2 might be the D (6 bases). CDR3 length: 14 residues. V was pared by 7 bases and J by 9 bases, with 20 bases between. The germline CDR1 and CDR2 sequences are LNHDA and SQIVND (reference sequence). Here the CDR3 DNA reads TGTGCCAGTACCGAGCGGGCTAGGAGAGGAACGCAGTATTTT. It is translated as CASTERARRGTQYF. The variable domain in full, completed from reference TRBV19 and TRBJ2-3, reads DGGITQSPKYLFRKEGQNVTLSCEQNLNHDAMYWYRQDPGQGLRLIYYSQIVNDFQKGDIAEGYSVSREKKESFPLTVTSAQKNPTAFYLCASTERARRGTQYFGPGTRLTVL.

The chain employs TRBV7-9 and TRBJ2-7, with unresolved D. Between the trimmed V and J ends, which lost 5 bases and 5 bases, there was a span of 16 bases. Germline CDR1 is SEHNR and CDR2 is FQNEAQ (reference sequence). This CDR3 has 14 residues. CDR3 loop: CASSPPGSTDEQYF. CDR3 nucleotide sequence: TGTGCCAGCAGCCCTCCCGGGTCGACCGACGAGCAGTACTTC.

The chain joins TRBV7-9 to TRBJ1-2; the D gene is possibly TRBD1 (6 bases). The CDR3 consists of 14 residues. CDR1 and CDR2 (germline): SEHNR, FQNEAQ (reference sequence). The V gene lost 2 bases and the J gene lost 4 bases, with 11 bases spanning the gap. The CDR3 protein is CASSLTDRLYGYTF. The CDR3, as DNA: TGTGCCAGCAGCTTAACCGACAGGCTCTATGGCTACACCTTC.

The rearrangement uses TRBV7-9 and TRBJ2-1; TRBD1 matches at 7 bases. Germline values: CDR1 SEHNR, CDR2 FQNEAQ (reference sequence). CDR3 size: 17 residues. Losses at the gene ends were 1 base for V and 1 base for J; bases not matched to a gene: 7. The CDR3 is CASSLGTGSRSYNEQFF. The CDR3 DNA is TGTGCCAGCAGCTTAGGGACAGGTTCGAGGTCCTACAATGAGCAGTTCTTC.